This note documents a single T cell receptor beta chain sequence. The assay was immunoSEQ multiplex PCR, and TCRdb's table has in-frame clones only and misses some. The top ten hold approximately 1% of the sample, which has under 150,000 clones, approximately 90% seen once. This CDR3 is built from 11 residues. Germline-derived CDR1 and CDR2 are MNHEY and SVGAGI. V lost 10 bases to trimming and J lost 4 bases, with 10 bases between them. The sample comes from a study of OX40 agonist ivuxolimab in advanced cancers. Study-wide background: Hepatocellular carcinoma, melanoma, renal cell or head and neck cancer was diagnosed in the dose-escalation patients.

The V call is TRBV6-5, the J call TRBJ1-1; D is perhaps TRBD1 (5 bases). This receptor was identified in an adult with an advanced solid tumor such as melanoma, head and neck, liver or kidney cancer. This material consisted of CD4+ or CD8+ T cells sorted from blood, taken in a trial of the OX40 agonist ivuxolimab. CDR3 protein: CATWGITEAFF. CDR3 in DNA: TGTGCCACCTGGGGCATCACTGAAGCTTTCTTT.